A selection of T cell receptor beta chains follows, all from one sample in a study of T cells in localized non-small cell lung cancer. Only in-frame clones appear in the TCRdb table, and some are missing; sequencing was by immunoSEQ multiplex PCR. The data show around 54,000 clones, 80% to 90% seen once. The sample here was peripheral blood, taken before any cancer treatment. The receptors originated from a male donor at least 60 years old with stage III squamous cell lung carcinoma. Each CDR3 is given with its conserved first and last residue. The order of the fields is J gene, clone size, D gene, V gene, CDR3 protein, CDR3 DNA. The D gene is left open where the match is weak. Expanded clones are given a class, and other clones once, few, many or no size at all.

TRBJ2-7 | NA | NA | TRBV19 | CASSSRDTYSYEQYF | TGTGCCAGTAGTAGCAGGGATACCTACTCCTACGAGCAGTACTTC
TRBJ2-5 | NA | NA | TRBV5-1 | CASSLVDPETQYF | TGCGCCAGCAGCCTAGTTGACCCAGAGACCCAGTACTTC
TRBJ2-6 | NA | TRBD1 | TRBV14 | CASSQRTGALRANVLTF | TGTGCCAGCAGCCAAAGGACAGGGGCCCTACGGGCCAACGTCCTGACTTTC
TRBJ2-5 | few | NA | TRBV6-6 | CASSYGETQYF | TGTGCCAGCAGTTACGGGGAGACCCAGTACTTC
TRBJ2-5 | NA | NA | TRBV6-6 | CASNPDLNGGTQYF | TGTGCCAGCAATCCGGACCTTAACGGAGGGACCCAGTACTTC
TRBJ1-6 | NA | NA | TRBV27 | CASSLSSYNSPLHF | TGTGCCAGCAGTTTATCGAGCTATAATTCACCCCTCCACTTT
TRBJ1-2 | NA | NA | TRBV5-6 | CASSPIGFSANYGYTF | TGTGCCAGCAGCCCCATTGGGTTCTCCGCAAACTATGGCTACACCTTC
TRBJ1-5 | NA | NA | TRBV7-9 | CASSPRTSNQPQHF | TGTGCCAGCAGCCCGCGGACTAGCAATCAGCCCCAGCATTTT
TRBJ1-2 | NA | NA | TRBV28 | CASSLGQGNYGYTF | TGTGCCAGCAGTTTGGGGCAGGGGAACTATGGCTACACCTTC
TRBJ2-3 | NA | TRBD2 | TRBV4-1 | CASSQGWGGFTDTQYF | TGCGCCAGCAGCCAAGGTTGGGGGGGGTTCACAGATACGCAGTATTTT
TRBJ2-7 | NA | NA | TRBV30 | CAWGQPIDEQYF | TGTGCCTGGGGACAACCTATAGACGAGCAGTACTTC
TRBJ2-2 | NA | TRBD2 | TRBV30 | CAWSVQERGGPTGELFF | TGTGCCTGGAGTGTCCAAGAGCGGGGGGGCCCAACCGGGGAGCTGTTTTTT
TRBJ2-5 | NA | TRBD2 | TRBV11-2 | CASSVGTSGGVYQETQYF | TGTGCCAGCAGCGTTGGGACTAGCGGGGGGGTGTACCAAGAGACCCAGTACTTC
TRBJ2-5 | NA | TRBD1 | TRBV6-1 | CASRGQALTQQYF | TGTGCCAGCAGGGGACAGGCCCTTACGCAGCAGTACTTC
TRBJ1-1 | NA | TRBD1 | TRBV7-8 | CASSLTGATEAFF | TGTGCCAGCAGCCTCACAGGGGCCACTGAAGCTTTCTTT
TRBJ1-5 | NA | TRBD1 | TRBV15 | CATSRATGDQPQHF | TGTGCCACCAGCAGAGCGACAGGGGATCAGCCCCAGCATTTT
TRBJ1-1 | NA | NA | TRBV29-1 | CSVRGQMNTEAFF | TGCAGCGTGCGGGGACAAATGAACACTGAAGCTTTCTTT
TRBJ1-1 | once | NA | TRBV21-1 | CASSKVGLGDMNTEAFF | TGTGCCAGCAGCAAAGTTGGACTGGGGGATATGAACACTGAAGCTTTCTTT
TRBJ1-2 | NA | NA | TRBV9 | CASSVGTFPRGYTF | TGTGCCAGCAGCGTAGGAACGTTCCCGCGGGGCTACACCTTC
TRBJ1-1 | NA | NA | TRBV5-1 | CASSWTEWNTEAFF | TGCGCCAGCAGCTGGACGGAGTGGAACACTGAAGCTTTCTTT
TRBJ2-1 | NA | TRBD2 | TRBV29-1 | CSASGLAGSGEQFF | TGCAGCGCCAGCGGACTAGCGGGTTCCGGTGAGCAGTTCTTC
TRBJ2-5 | few | NA | TRBV19 | CASGPAQIQETQYF | TGTGCCAGTGGGCCCGCCCAAATCCAAGAGACCCAGTACTTC